Reported below is one TCR beta chain. Its matching antigen is unknown. The data were taken from a study of monozygotic twins with inflammatory bowel disease. Added by template switching were UMIs that each held a 6-nucleotide sample barcode. After re-calling the 5' RACE reads, TCRdb lists one entry per CDR3 protein, DNA absent. The sample includes around 450,000 distinct CDR3 sequences. Germline lookup yields CDR1 LNHDA and CDR2 SQIVND (reference sequence). This CDR3 spans 16 amino acids. Points from the study as a whole: Patient repertoires may have gained variability from differing immunosuppressive treatments.

Source material: blood. The TCR sequence derives from a human donor with ulcerative colitis or Crohn's disease, or a healthy co-twin of an affected twin (not recorded which). The chain employs TRBV19 and TRBJ2-6. The CDR3 sequence is CASSIYGRPGANVLTF.